The clone carrying this T cell receptor beta chain was counted only a few times. These data are taken from a study of T-cell memory formation after mild COVID-19. About the study: TCR clusters were mostly confined to one donor each.

CDR1 is LGHNA and CDR2 is YSLEER in the germline V gene. With 3 bases removed from V and 5 bases from J, the gap between germline ends came to 5 bases. The CDR3 runs 13 residues. UMIs and sample barcodes were carried by the TCR alpha and TCR beta cDNA libraries that 5'RACE produced using constant-segment primers. TCRdb called the 5' RACE reads again in MiXCR, with one record for every CDR3 protein. This table holds around 310,000 distinct CDR3 sequences, 14% found once. The sequence derives from a man aged 18 to 30 who had mild COVID-19 (a few samples of this study predate the infection). Cell type and time point are not known. The specimen was PBMCs or a T cell subset sorted from them (not recorded which). The J gene is TRBJ2-6, the V gene TRBV4-3; D is uncertain. The CDR3 DNA reads as TGCGCCAGCAGCCAGATTTGGGCCAACGTCCTGACTTTC. Amino acid sequence: CASSQIWANVLTF.